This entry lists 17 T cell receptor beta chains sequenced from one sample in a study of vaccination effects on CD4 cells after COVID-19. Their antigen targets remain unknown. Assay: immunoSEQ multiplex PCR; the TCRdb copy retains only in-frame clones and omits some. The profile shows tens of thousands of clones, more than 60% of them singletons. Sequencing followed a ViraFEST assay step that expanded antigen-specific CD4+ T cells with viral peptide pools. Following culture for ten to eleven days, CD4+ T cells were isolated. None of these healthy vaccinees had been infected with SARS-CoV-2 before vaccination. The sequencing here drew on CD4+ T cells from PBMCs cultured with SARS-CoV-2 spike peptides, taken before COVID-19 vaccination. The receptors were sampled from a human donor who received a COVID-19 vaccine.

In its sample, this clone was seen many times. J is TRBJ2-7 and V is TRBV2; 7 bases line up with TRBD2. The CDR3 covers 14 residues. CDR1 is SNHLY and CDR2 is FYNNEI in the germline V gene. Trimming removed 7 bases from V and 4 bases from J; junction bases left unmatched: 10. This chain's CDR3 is CASIKLASGYEQYF. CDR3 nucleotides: TGTGCCAGCATTAAACTAGCGAGTGGATACGAGCAGTACTTC.

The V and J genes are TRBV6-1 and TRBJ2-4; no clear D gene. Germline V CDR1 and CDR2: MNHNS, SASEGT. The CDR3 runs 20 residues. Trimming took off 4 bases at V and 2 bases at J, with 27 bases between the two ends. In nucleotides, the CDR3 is TGTGCCAGCAGTGGCCCCCCAGGTTACCAAGGCACCCATACCAAAAACATTCAGTACTTC. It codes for CASSGPPGYQGTHTKNIQYF.

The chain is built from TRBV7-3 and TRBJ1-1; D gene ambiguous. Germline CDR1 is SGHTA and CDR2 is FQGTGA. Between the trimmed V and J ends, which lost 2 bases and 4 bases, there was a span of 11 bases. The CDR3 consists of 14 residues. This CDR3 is CASSLESVGTEAFF. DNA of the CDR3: TGTGCCAGCAGCTTAGAATCGGTAGGCACTGAAGCTTTCTTT. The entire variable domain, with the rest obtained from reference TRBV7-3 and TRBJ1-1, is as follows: GAGVSQTPSNKVTEKGKYVELRCDPISGHTALYWYRQSLGQGPEFLIYFQGTGAADDSGLPNDRFFAVRPEGSVSTLKIQRTERGDSAVYLCASSLESVGTEAFFGQGTRLTVV.

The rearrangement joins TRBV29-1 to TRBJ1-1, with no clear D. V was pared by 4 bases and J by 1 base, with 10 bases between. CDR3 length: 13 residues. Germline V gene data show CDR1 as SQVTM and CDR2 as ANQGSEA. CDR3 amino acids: CSVVGLSNTEAFF. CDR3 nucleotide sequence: TGCAGCGTTGTAGGACTCTCGAACACTGAAGCTTTCTTT.

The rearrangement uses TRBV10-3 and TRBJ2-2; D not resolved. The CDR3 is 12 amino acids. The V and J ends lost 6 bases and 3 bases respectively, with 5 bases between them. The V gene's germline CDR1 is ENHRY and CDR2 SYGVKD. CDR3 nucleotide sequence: TGTGCCATCAGACCAGACACCGGGGAGCTGTTTTTT. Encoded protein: CAIRPDTGELFF.

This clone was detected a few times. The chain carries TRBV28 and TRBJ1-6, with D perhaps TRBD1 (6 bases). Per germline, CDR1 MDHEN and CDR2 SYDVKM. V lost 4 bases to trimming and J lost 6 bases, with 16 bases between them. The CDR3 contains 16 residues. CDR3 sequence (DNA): TGTGCCAGCAGTTCCCCCCCGGGACAAAGTAATTCACCCCTCCACTTT. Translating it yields CASSSPPGQSNSPLHF.

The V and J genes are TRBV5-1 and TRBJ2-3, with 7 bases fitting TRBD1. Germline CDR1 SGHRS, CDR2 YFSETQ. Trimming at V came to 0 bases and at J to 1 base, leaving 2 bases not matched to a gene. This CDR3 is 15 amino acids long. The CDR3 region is CASSLGGGGTDTQYF. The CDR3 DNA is TGCGCCAGCAGCTTGGGAGGGGGCGGCACAGATACGCAGTATTTT.

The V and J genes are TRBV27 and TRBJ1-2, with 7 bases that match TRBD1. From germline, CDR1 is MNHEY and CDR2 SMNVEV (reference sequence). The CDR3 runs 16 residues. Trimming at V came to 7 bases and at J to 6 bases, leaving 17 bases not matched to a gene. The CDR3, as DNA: TGTGCCAGCACCGAAAAACTGACGACAGGGTACCATGGCTACACCTTC. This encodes CASTEKLTTGYHGYTF.

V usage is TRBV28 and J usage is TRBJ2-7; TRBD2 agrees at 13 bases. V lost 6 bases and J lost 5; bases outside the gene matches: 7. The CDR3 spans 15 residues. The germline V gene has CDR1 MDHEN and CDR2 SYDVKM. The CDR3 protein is CASRGGTSGNHEQYF. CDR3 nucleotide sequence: TGTGCCAGCAGGGGCGGGACTAGCGGGAATCACGAGCAGTACTTC. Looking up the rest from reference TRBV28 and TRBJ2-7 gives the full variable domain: DVKVTQSSRYLVKRTGEKVFLECVQDMDHENMFWYRQDPGLGLRLIYFSYDVKMKEKGDIPEGYSVSREKKERFSLILESASTNQTSMYLCASRGGTSGNHEQYFGPGTRLTVT.

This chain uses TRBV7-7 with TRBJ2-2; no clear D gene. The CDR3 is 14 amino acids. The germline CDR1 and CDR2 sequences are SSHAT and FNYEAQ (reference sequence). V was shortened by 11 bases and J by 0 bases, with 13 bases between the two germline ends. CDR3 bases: TGTGCCCGGCCCCAGCGACCGAACACCGGGGAGCTGTTTTTT. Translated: CARPQRPNTGELFF.

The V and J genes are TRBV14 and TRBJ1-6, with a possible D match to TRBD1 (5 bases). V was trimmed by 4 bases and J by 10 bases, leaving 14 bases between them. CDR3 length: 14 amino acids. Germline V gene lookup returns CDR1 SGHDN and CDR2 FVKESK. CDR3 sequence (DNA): TGTGCCAGCAGCCCGTCGATAGGGGACTCACCCCTCCACTTT. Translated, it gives CASSPSIGDSPLHF. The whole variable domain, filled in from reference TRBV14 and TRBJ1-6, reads EAGVTQFPSHSVIEKGQTVTLRCDPISGHDNLYWYRRVMGKEIKFLLHFVKESKQDESGMPNNRFLAERTGGTYSTLKVQPAELEDSGVYFCASSPSIGDSPLHFGNGTRLTVT.

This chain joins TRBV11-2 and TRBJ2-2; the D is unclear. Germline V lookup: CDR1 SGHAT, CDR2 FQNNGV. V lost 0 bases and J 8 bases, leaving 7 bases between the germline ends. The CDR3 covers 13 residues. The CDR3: CASSLDPQGELFF. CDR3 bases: TGTGCCAGCAGCTTAGATCCCCAAGGGGAGCTGTTTTTT. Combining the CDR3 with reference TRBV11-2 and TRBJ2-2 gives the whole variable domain EAGVAQSPRYKIIEKRQSVAFWCNPISGHATLYWYQQILGQGPKLLIQFQNNGVVDDSQLPKDRFSAERLKGVDSTLKIQPAKLEDSAVYLCASSLDPQGELFFGEGSRLTVL.

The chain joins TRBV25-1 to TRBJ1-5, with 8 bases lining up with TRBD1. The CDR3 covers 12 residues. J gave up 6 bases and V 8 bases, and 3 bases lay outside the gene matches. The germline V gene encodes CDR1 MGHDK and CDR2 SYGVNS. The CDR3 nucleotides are TGTGCCAGCCGGGGACAGGCTCAGCCCCAGCATTTT. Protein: CASRGQAQPQHF. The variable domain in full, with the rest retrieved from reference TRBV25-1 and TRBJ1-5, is EADIYQTPRYLVIGTGKKITLECSQTMGHDKMYWYQQDPGMELHLIHYSYGVNSTEKGDLSSESTVSRIRTEHFPLTLESARPSHTSQYLCASRGQAQPQHFGDGTRLSIL.

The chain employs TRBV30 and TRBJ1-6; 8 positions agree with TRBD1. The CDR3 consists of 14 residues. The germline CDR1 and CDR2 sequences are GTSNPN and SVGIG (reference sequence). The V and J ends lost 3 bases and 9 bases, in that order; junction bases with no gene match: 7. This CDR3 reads CAWRGQGQGSPLHF. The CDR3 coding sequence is TGTGCCTGGAGAGGACAGGGTCAGGGTTCACCCCTCCACTTT.

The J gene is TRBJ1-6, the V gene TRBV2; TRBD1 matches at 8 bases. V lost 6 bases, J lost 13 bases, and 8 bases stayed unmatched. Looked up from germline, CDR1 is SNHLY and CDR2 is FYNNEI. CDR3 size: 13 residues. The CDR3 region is CASRRDSGGPLHF. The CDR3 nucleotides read TGTGCCAGCAGGCGGGATTCAGGGGGCCCCCTCCACTTT. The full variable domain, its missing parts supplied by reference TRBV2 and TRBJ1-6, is EPEVTQTPSHQVTQMGQEVILRCVPISNHLYFYWYRQILGQKVEFLVSFYNNEISEKSEIFDDQFSVERPDGSNFTLKIRSTKLEDSAMYFCASRRDSGGPLHFGNGTRLTVT.

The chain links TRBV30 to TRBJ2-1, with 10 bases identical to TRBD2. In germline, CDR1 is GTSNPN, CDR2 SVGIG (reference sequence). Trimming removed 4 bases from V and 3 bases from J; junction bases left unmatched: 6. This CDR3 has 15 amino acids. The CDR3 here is CAWIPAGGGYNEQFF. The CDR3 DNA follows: TGTGCCTGGATCCCAGCGGGAGGGGGCTACAATGAGCAGTTCTTC.

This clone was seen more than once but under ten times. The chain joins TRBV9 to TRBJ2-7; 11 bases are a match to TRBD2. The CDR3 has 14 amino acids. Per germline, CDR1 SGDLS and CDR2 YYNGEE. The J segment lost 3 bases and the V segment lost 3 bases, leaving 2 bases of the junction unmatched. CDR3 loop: CASSATSGNYEQYF. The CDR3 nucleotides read TGTGCCAGCAGCGCGACTAGCGGGAACTACGAGCAGTACTTC.